Below, 4 T cell receptor beta chains from the same sample are listed, as sequenced in a study of OX40 agonist ivuxolimab in advanced cancers. TCRdb's table, derived via immunoSEQ multiplex PCR, lists solely in-frame clones and lacks some. The sample includes 65,000 to 80,000 clones, about 89% of them seen just once. The specimen was CD4+ or CD8+ T cells sorted from blood, collected in a trial of the OX40 agonist ivuxolimab. The receptors were gathered from an adult with an advanced solid tumor such as melanoma, head and neck, liver or kidney cancer.

The genes are TRBV7-9 and TRBJ2-2, with D maybe TRBD2 (5 bases). Germline CDR1 reads SEHNR; CDR2 reads FQNEAQ (reference sequence). This CDR3 comprises 16 residues. The CDR3 protein is CVAPADVLGNTGELFF. The CDR3 DNA reads as TGTGTCGCCCCAGCGGACGTATTGGGGAACACCGGGGAGCTGTTTTTT.

The chain uses TRBV9 and TRBJ1-1; perhaps TRBD1 as D (6 bases). V was pared by 0 bases and J by 0 bases, with 18 bases between. Germline V lookup: CDR1 SGDLS, CDR2 YYNGEE. The CDR3 runs to 18 residues. The CDR3 loop reads CASSVGLDSYPLNTEAFF. In DNA form, the CDR3 reads TGTGCCAGCAGCGTAGGACTGGACAGCTACCCCTTGAACACTGAAGCTTTCTTT.

The chain uses TRBV2 and TRBJ1-2; perhaps TRBD1 as D (5 bases). The CDR3 has 16 amino acids. Trimming took 0 bases from V and 9 from J, leaving 20 bases between them. The germline V gene encodes CDR1 SNHLY and CDR2 FYNNEI. The CDR3 sequence: CASSEAVRVASFSYTF. CDR3 nucleotides: TGTGCCAGCAGTGAAGCGGTCAGGGTAGCCAGCTTCAGCTACACCTTC.

The CDR3 reads CASRSSGISGRPFQFF. CDR3 DNA sequence: TGTGCCAGCAGGTCCAGTGGGATTAGCGGGAGGCCTTTTCAGTTCTTC. This sequence joins TRBV14 and TRBJ2-1, with 10 nucleotides matching TRBD2. The CDR3 loop spans 16 amino acids. Germline CDR1 is SGHDN and CDR2 is FVKESK. J gave up 13 bases and V 6 bases, and 18 bases lay outside the gene matches.